One sample yielded the 11 T cell receptor beta chains listed below, sequenced in a study of T cell responses to AZD1222 COVID-19 vaccine. Clones were sequenced by immunoSEQ multiplex PCR, and TCRdb holds only the in-frame ones, with some missing. The sample has about 140,000 clones, 70% to 90% seen once. The sample here was peripheral blood, taken on day 0 of AZD1222 vaccination. The receptors here all came from an adult in good health.

The V and J genes are TRBV28 and TRBJ1-1, with TRBD1 matching 8 bases. This CDR3 is built from 15 residues. Germline CDR1 and CDR2: MDHEN and SYDVKM. V trimming: 0 bases; J trimming: 0 bases; junction bases outside the gene matches: 0. CDR3 amino acids: CASSLWTGVNTEAFF. The CDR3, as DNA: TGTGCCAGCAGTTTATGGACAGGGGTGAACACTGAAGCTTTCTTT. The full variable domain, in which reference TRBV28 and TRBJ1-1 provide the parts outside the CDR3, is DVKVTQSSRYLVKRTGEKVFLECVQDMDHENMFWYRQDPGLGLRLIYFSYDVKMKEKGDIPEGYSVSREKKERFSLILESASTNQTSMYLCASSLWTGVNTEAFFGQGTRLTVV.

This clone was counted a single time. The chain uses TRBV7-8 and TRBJ1-2; TRBD1 aligns across 7 bases. The CDR3 is 15 residues long. The trim removed 5 bases at V and 5 bases at J, leaving 11 bases unmatched. Germline lookup yields CDR1 SGHVS and CDR2 FQNEAQ. The CDR3 bases are TGTGCCAGCAGCACTAGACAGGGATTACGTTATGGCTACACCTTC. Translation: CASSTRQGLRYGYTF.

The gene calls are TRBV2 and TRBJ2-1; D might be TRBD1 (6 bases). There are 18 residues in the CDR3. Germline values: CDR1 SNHLY, CDR2 FYNNEI. Trimming took 6 bases from V and 4 from J, leaving 25 bases between them. The DNA for the CDR3 is TGTGCCAGCAGGGCGATAACAGGGTCACGAGGATTATACAATGAGCAGTTCTTC. Protein product: CASRAITGSRGLYNEQFF.

The chain employs TRBV30 and TRBJ2-7, with 8 positions matching TRBD1. CDR1 is GTSNPN and CDR2 is SVGIG in the germline V gene (reference sequence). CDR3 length: 13 residues. CDR3 region: CAYDRTGRYEQYF. CDR3 DNA sequence: TGTGCTTACGATCGGACAGGGCGCTACGAGCAGTACTTC.

The rearrangement links TRBV2 to TRBJ2-4, with no clear D. Trimming stripped 5 bases from V and 6 bases from J, with 8 bases between. The CDR3 consists of 12 residues. The V gene's germline CDR1 is SNHLY and CDR2 FYNNEI. This chain's CDR3 is CASSLQRNIQYF. As DNA, the CDR3 is TGTGCCAGCAGTTTGCAGAGAAACATTCAGTACTTC.

The rearrangement uses TRBV5-1 and TRBJ1-1; no reliable D call. Germline CDR1 SGHRS, CDR2 YFSETQ. Trimming took off 2 bases at V and 5 bases at J, with 13 bases between the two ends. The CDR3 extends over 14 amino acids. The CDR3 loop reads CASSFDGRGTEAFF. CDR3 in DNA: TGCGCCAGCAGCTTCGACGGCCGAGGAACTGAAGCTTTCTTT.

This rearrangement joins TRBV4-1 to TRBJ1-5; the match to TRBD1 covers 12 bases. This CDR3 is built from 16 residues. Germline values: CDR1 MGHRA, CDR2 YSYEKL. J lost 6 bases, V lost 3 bases, and 6 bases had no gene match. The CDR3 DNA reads TGCGCCAGCAGCCACCGGGACAGGGGGCTGGGTCAGCCCCAGCATTTT. The encoded protein is CASSHRDRGLGQPQHF.

The chain combines TRBV15 with TRBJ1-2, with unresolved D. The CDR3 has 16 amino acids. CDR1 is LNHNV and CDR2 is YYDKDF in the germline V gene (reference sequence). The V end was cut by 1 base, the J end by 0 bases, with 12 bases between. The CDR3 DNA reads TGTGCCACCAGCAGAGTGGCGGCGATCCCTAACTATGGCTACACCTTC. Amino acids: CATSRVAAIPNYGYTF.

CDR3 bases: TGCGCCAGCAGTGGACTCTCGACAGGGCTCCCCGAAGCTTTCTTT. It translates to CASSGLSTGLPEAFF. This sequence joins TRBV10-2 and TRBJ1-1, with 7 nucleotides matching TRBD1. The germline gives CDR1 WSHSY, CDR2 SAAADI. The CDR3 covers 15 residues. J lost 8 bases, V lost 4 bases, and 13 bases had no gene match.

The CDR3 loop is CATGTTVIDNYGYTF. The CDR3 DNA reads TGTGCCACCGGGACAACCGTAATCGATAACTATGGCTACACCTTC. This chain connects TRBV6-5 to TRBJ1-2, with D tentatively TRBD1 (6 bases). The CDR3 is made up of 15 amino acids. Trimming pared 10 bases from V and 1 base from J, leaving 19 bases between. Germline CDR1 reads MNHEY; CDR2 reads SVGAGI.

The genes are TRBV3-1 (or the pseudogene TRBV3-2) and TRBJ2-1; perhaps TRBD2 as D (6 bases). Germline CDR1 LGHDT, CDR2 YNNKEL (reference sequence). V lost 7 bases, J lost 7 bases, and 17 bases lay in between. This CDR3 region has 14 residues. The CDR3: CASNSGLLRNEQFF. In DNA form, the CDR3 reads TGTGCCAGCAACTCGGGACTTTTGCGTAATGAGCAGTTCTTC.